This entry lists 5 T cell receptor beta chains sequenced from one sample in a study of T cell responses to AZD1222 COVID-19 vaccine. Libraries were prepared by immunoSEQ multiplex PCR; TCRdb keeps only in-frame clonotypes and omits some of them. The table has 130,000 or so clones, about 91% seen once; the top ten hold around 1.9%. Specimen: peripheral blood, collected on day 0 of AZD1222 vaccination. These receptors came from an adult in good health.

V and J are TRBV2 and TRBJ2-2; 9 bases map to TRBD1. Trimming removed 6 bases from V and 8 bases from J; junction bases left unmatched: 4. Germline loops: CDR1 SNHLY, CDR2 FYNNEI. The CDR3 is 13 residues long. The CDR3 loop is CASRGDRAGELFF. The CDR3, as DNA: TGTGCCAGCAGGGGGGACAGGGCTGGGGAGCTGTTTTTT.

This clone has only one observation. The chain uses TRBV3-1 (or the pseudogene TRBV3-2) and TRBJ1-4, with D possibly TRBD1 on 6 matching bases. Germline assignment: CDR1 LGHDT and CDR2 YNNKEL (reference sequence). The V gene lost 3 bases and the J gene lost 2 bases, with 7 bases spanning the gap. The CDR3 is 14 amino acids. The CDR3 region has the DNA TGTGCCAGCAGCCATGGACAGACTAATGAAAAACTGTTTTTT. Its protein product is CASSHGQTNEKLFF.

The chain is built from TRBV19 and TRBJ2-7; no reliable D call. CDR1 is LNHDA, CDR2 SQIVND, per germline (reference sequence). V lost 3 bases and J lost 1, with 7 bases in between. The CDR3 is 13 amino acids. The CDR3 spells CASSIRDSYEQYF. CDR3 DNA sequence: TGTGCCAGTAGTATTCGCGATTCCTACGAGCAGTACTTC.

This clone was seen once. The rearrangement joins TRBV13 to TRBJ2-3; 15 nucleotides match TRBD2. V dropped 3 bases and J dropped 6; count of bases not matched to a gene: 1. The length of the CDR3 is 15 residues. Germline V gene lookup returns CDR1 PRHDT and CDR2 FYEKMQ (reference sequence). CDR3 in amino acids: CASSFGLAGGDTQYF. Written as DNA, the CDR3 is TGTGCCAGCAGCTTCGGACTAGCGGGGGGGGATACGCAGTATTTT.

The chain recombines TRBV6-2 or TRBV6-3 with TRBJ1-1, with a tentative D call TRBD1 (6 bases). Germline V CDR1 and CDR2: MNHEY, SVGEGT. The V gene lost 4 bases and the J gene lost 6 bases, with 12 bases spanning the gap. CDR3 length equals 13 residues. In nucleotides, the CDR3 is TGTGCCAGCAGTTTGAGAAGGGGGGCTGAAGCTTTCTTT. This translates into CASSLRRGAEAFF.